A selection of T cell receptor beta chains follows, all from one sample in a study of cytomegalovirus exposure and HLA in healthy donors. Assay used: immunoSEQ multiplex PCR; TCRdb lists only in-frame clones, some missing. The sample is made up of approximately 82,000 clones, and the top ten hold approximately 1.5% of it. The specimen sequenced was PBMCs. Source of these receptors: a woman in her sixties or seventies in good health and CMV-seronegative. The CDR3 runs from the conserved cysteine through the conserved F or W. The D gene is left open where the match is weak.

V	D	J	CDR3	DNA
TRBV5-4	TRBD1	TRBJ2-3	CASSPDRGRTDTQYF	TGTGCCAGCAGCCCGGACAGGGGGCGCACAGATACGCAGTATTTT
TRBV7-2	NA	TRBJ1-1	CASSLLSGGGRTEAFF	TGTGCCAGCAGCTTATTATCGGGGGGCGGTCGAACTGAAGCTTTCTTT
TRBV6-6	TRBD1	TRBJ1-3	CATSTGVGNTIYF	TGTGCCACCTCGACAGGGGTTGGAAACACCATATATTTT
TRBV6-5	TRBD1	TRBJ2-7	CASSYGTGGGSYEQYF	TGTGCCAGCAGTTACGGGACAGGAGGGGGATCCTACGAGCAGTACTTC
TRBV5-8	NA	TRBJ1-5	CASSTGQFSNQPQHF	TGTGCCAGCAGCACTGGACAGTTTAGCAATCAGCCCCAGCATTTT
TRBV10-3	TRBD1	TRBJ1-2	CASTGTGDLEGYTF	TGTGCGTCGACCGGGACAGGGGATTTGGAGGGCTACACCTTC
TRBV19	NA	TRBJ2-3	CASSRAGVSTDTQYF	TGTGCCAGTAGTCGAGCCGGGGTTAGCACAGATACGCAGTATTTT
TRBV5-4	NA	TRBJ2-1	CASSDSSVSYNEQFF	TGTGCCAGCAGCGATTCTAGCGTCTCCTACAATGAGCAGTTCTTC
TRBV7-2	NA	TRBJ1-4	CASSPTADNEKLFF	TGTGCCAGCAGCCCTACAGCAGATAATGAAAAACTGTTTTTT
TRBV5-4	TRBD2	TRBJ2-1	CASSQTSVKEQFF	TGTGCCAGCAGCCAAACTAGCGTCAAGGAGCAGTTCTTC
TRBV7-2	TRBD2	TRBJ2-7	CASSRRRIASGPVTYEQYF	TGTGCCAGCAGCCGACGGCGTATTGCTAGCGGACCAGTCACCTACGAGCAGTACTTC
TRBV10-3	NA	TRBJ2-5	CAISESSGGPQETQYF	TGTGCCATCAGTGAGTCGAGTGGCGGGCCCCAAGAGACCCAGTACTTC
TRBV7-9	TRBD2	TRBJ2-1	CASSMTSGRGNEQFF	TGTGCCAGCAGCATGACTAGCGGGAGGGGCAATGAGCAGTTCTTC
TRBV19	NA	TRBJ2-3	CASSTSLVSTDTQYF	TGTGCCAGTAGTACCTCTCTCGTCAGCACAGATACGCAGTATTTT
TRBV28	NA	TRBJ1-5	CASSSPGGYNQPQHF	TGTGCCAGCAGTTCTCCGGGAGGCTATAATCAGCCCCAGCATTTT